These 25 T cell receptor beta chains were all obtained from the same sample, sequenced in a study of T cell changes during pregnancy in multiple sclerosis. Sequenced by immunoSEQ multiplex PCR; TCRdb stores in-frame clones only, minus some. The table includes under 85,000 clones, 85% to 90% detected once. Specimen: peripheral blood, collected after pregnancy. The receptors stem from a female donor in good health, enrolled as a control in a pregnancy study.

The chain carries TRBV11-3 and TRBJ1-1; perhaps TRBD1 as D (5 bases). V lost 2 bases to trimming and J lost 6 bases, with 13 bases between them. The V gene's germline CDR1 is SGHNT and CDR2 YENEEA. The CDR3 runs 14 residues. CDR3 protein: CASSLSGQLSEAFF. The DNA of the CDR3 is TGTGCCAGCAGCTTATCCGGACAACTCTCTGAAGCTTTCTTT.

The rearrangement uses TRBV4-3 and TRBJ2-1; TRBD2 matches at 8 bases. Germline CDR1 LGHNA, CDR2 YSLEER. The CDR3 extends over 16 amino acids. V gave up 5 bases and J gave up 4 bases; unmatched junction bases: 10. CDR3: CASSEGAGAYYNEQFF. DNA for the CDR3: TGCGCCAGCAGCGAAGGAGCGGGGGCCTATTACAATGAGCAGTTCTTC.

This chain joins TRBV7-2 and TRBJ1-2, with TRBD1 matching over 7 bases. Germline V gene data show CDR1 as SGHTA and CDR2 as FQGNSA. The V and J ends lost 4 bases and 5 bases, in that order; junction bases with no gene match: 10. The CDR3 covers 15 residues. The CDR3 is CASSSPDRAVYGYTF. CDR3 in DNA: TGTGCCAGCAGCTCTCCCGACAGGGCCGTATATGGCTACACCTTC.

The DNA for the CDR3 is TGTGCCAGCAGTTTCGGTGGCCAAGAGACCCAGTACTTC. Translated, it gives CASSFGGQETQYF. V and J are TRBV27 and TRBJ2-5; no clear D gene. This CDR3 has 13 amino acids. Germline V CDR1 and CDR2: MNHEY, SMNVEV (reference sequence). The ends were cut back, 3 bases at V and 1 base at J, with 6 bases in the middle.

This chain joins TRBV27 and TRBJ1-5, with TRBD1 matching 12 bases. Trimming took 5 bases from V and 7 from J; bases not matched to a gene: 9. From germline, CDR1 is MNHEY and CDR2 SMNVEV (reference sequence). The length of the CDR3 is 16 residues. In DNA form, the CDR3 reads TGTGCCAGCAGTGCATCCGGGACAGGGGGCCGGCAGCCCCAGCATTTT. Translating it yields CASSASGTGGRQPQHF.

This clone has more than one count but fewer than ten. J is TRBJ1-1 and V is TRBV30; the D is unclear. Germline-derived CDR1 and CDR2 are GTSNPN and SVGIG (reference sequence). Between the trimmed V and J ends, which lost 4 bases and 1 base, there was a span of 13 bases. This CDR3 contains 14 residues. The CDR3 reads CAWKNAGANTEAFF. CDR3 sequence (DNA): TGTGCCTGGAAAAATGCGGGTGCGAACACTGAAGCTTTCTTT.

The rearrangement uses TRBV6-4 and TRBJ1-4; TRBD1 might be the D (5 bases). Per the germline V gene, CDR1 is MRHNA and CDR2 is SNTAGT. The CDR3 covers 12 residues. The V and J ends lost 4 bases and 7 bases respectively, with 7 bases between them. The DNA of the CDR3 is TGTGCCAGCAGTGTAACAGGTGAAAAACTGTTTTTT. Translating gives CASSVTGEKLFF.

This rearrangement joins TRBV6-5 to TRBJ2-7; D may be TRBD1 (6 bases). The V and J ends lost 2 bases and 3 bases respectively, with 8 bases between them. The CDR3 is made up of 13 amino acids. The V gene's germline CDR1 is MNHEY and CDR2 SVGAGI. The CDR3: CASSYGTFYEQYF. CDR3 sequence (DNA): TGTGCCAGCAGTTACGGGACATTCTACGAGCAGTACTTC.

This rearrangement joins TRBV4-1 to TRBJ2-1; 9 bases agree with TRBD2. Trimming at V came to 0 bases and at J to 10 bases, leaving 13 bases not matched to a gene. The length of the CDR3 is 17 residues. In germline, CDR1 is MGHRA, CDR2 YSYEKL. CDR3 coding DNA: TGCGCCAGCAGCCAAGACGAAGCGGGGGGCCTCCAATGGGAGCAGTTCTTC. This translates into CASSQDEAGGLQWEQFF.

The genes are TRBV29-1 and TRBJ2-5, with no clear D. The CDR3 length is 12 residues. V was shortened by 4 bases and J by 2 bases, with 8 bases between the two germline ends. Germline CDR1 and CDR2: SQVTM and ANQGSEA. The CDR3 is CSVGQKQETQYF. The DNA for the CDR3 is TGCAGCGTTGGGCAGAAGCAAGAGACCCAGTACTTC.

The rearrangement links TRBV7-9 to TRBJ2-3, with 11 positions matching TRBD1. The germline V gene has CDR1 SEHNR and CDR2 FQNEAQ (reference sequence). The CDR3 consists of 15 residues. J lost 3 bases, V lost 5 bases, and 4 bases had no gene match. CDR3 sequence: CASSPGQGATDTQYF. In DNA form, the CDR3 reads TGTGCCAGCAGCCCCGGACAGGGGGCAACAGATACGCAGTATTTT.

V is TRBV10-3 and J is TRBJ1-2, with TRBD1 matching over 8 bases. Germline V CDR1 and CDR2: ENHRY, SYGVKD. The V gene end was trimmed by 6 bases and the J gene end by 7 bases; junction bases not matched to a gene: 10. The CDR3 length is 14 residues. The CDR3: CAIRGTGEGVGYTF. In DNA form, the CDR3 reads TGTGCCATCAGGGGGACAGGCGAGGGGGTTGGCTACACCTTC.

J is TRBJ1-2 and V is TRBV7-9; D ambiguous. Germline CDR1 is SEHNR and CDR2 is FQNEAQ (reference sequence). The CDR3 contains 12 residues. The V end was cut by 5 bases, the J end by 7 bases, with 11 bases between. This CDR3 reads CASSDSVRGYTF. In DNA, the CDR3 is TGTGCCAGCAGCGACTCGGTGCGTGGCTACACCTTC.

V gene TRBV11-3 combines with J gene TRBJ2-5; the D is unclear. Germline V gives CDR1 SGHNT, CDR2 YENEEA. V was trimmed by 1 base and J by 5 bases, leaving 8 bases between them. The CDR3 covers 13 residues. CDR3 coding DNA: TGTGCCAGCAGCTTAGGGCAGAGGGAGACCCAGTACTTC. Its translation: CASSLGQRETQYF.

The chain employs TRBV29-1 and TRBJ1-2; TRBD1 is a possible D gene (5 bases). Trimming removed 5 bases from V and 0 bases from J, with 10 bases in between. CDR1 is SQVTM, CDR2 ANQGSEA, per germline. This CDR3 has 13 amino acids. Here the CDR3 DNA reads TGCAGCGTTTCGGGGGGAACTAACTATGGCTACACCTTC. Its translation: CSVSGGTNYGYTF.

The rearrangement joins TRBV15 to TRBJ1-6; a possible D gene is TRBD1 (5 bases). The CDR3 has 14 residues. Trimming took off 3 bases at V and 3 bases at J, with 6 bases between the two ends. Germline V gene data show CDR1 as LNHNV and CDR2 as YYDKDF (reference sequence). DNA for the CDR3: TGTGCCACCAGCAGGACAGTCTATAATTCACCCCTCCACTTT. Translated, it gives CATSRTVYNSPLHF.

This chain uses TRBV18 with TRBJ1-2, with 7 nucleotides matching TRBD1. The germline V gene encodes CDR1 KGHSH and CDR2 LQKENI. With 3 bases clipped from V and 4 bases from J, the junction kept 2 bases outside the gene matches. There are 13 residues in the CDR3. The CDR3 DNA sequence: TGTGCCAGCTCACCGGACAGGTCCTATGGCTACACCTTC. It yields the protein CASSPDRSYGYTF.

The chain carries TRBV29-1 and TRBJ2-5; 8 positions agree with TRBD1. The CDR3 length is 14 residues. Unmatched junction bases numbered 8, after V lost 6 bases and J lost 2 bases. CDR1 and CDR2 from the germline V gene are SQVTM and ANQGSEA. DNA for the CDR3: TGCAGCGTAGTCAGACAGGGGAATCAAGAGACCCAGTACTTC. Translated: CSVVRQGNQETQYF. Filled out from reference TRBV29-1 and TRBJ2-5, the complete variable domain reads SAVISQKPSRDICQRGTSLTIQCQVDSQVTMMFWYRQQPGQSLTLIATANQGSEATYESGFVIDKFPISRPNLTFSTLTVSNMSPEDSSIYLCSVVRQGNQETQYFGPGTRLLVL.

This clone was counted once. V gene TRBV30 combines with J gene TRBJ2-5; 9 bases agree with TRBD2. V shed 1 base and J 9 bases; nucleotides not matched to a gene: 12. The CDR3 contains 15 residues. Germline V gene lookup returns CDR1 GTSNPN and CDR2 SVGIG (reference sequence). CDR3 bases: TGTGCCTGGAGTGGGCTAGCGGGGTCGCGGGGACCCCAGTACTTC. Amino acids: CAWSGLAGSRGPQYF.

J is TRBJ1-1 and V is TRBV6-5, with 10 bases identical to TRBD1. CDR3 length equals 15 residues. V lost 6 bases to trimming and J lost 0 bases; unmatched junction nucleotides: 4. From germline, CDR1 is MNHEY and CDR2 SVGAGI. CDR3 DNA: TGTGCCAGCAGCCGGGGACAGGGGATGAACACTGAAGCTTTCTTT. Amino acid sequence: CASSRGQGMNTEAFF.

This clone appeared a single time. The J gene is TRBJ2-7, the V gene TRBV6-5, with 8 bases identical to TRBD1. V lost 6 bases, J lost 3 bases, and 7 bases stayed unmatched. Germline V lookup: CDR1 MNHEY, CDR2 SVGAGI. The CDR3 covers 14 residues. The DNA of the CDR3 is TGTGCCAGCAGCCCGACAGGGGCCGGCTACGAGCAGTACTTC. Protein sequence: CASSPTGAGYEQYF.

The CDR3 loop is CASSLELWGAGYEQYF. The CDR3 nucleotides are TGTGCCAGCAGCTTAGAGCTATGGGGCGCAGGCTACGAGCAGTACTTC. The chain recombines TRBV11-2 with TRBJ2-7; possibly TRBD1 for D (5 bases). The CDR3 loop spans 16 amino acids. CDR1 is SGHAT and CDR2 is FQNNGV in the germline V gene. The V end lost 0 bases, the J end lost 3 bases, and 15 bases lay between the germline ends. Filled out from reference TRBV11-2 and TRBJ2-7, the complete variable domain reads EAGVAQSPRYKIIEKRQSVAFWCNPISGHATLYWYQQILGQGPKLLIQFQNNGVVDDSQLPKDRFSAERLKGVDSTLKIQPAKLEDSAVYLCASSLELWGAGYEQYFGPGTRLTVT.

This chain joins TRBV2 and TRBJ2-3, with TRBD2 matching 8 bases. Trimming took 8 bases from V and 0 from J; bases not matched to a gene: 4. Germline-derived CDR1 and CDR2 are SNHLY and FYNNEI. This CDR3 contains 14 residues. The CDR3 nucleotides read TGTGCCAGCCAACTAGCGGCTAGCACAGATACGCAGTATTTT. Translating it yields CASQLAASTDTQYF.

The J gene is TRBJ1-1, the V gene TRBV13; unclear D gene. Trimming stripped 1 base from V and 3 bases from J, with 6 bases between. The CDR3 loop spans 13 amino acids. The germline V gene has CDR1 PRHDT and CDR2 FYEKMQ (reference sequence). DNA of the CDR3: TGTGCCAGCAGCTTAGCGAGGGACACTGAAGCTTTCTTT. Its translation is CASSLARDTEAFF.

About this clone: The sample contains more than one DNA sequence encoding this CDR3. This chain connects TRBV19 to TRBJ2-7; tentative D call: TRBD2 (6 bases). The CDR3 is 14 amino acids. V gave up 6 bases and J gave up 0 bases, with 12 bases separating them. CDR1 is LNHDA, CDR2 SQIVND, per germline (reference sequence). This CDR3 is CASSSRTNSYEQYF. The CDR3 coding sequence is TGTGCCAGTAGCTCCCGGACTAACTCCTACGAGCAGTACTTC.